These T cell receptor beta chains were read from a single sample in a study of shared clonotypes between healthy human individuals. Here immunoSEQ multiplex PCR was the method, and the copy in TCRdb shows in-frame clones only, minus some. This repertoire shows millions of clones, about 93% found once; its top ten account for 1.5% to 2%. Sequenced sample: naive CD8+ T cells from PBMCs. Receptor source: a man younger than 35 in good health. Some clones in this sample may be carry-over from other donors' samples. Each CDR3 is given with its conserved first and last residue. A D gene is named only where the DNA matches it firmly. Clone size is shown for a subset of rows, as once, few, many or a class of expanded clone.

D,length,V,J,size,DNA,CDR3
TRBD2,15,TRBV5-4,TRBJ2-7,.,TGTGCCAGCAGCTTGGGACTAGCGGACTCCTACGAGCAGTACTTC,CASSLGLADSYEQYF
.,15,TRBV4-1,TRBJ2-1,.,TGCGCCAGCAGCCAAGGAGGTTCTAGCCTGGGGGAGCAGTTCTTC,CASSQGGSSLGEQFF
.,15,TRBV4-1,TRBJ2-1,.,TGCGCCAGCAGCCCCGACGGCCTTAGGGGCAATGAGCAGTTCTTC,CASSPDGLRGNEQFF
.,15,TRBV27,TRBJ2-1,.,TGTGCCAGCAGTTTATCGCGATCTAGTAACGGTGAGCAGTTCTTC,CASSLSRSSNGEQFF
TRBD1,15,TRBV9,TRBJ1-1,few,TGTGCCAGCAGCGTACTCTCCGGACAGGGGGCTGAAGCTTTCTTT,CASSVLSGQGAEAFF
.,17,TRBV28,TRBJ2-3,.,TGTGCCAGCAGTTTAGTGTTCGTCGGATCGGGCACAGATACGCAGTATTTT,CASSLVFVGSGTDTQYF
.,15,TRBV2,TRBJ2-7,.,TGTGCCAGCAGTGAATACGTCCATAGAGGCAACGAGCAGTACTTC,CASSEYVHRGNEQYF
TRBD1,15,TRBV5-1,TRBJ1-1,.,TGCGCCAGCAGACTCAGGGGGCAGATGAACACTGAAGCTTTCTTT,CASRLRGQMNTEAFF
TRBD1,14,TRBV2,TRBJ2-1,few,TGTGCCAGCACCTGGACAGGGGAGTGGGATGAGCAGTTCTTC,CASTWTGEWDEQFF
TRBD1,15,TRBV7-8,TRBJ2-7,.,TGTGCCAGCAGCTTAGAAGGACAGGGGTCGTACGAGCAGTACTTC,CASSLEGQGSYEQYF
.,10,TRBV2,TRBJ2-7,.,TGTGCCAGCAGAGCTGGCGAGCAGTACTTC,CASRAGEQYF
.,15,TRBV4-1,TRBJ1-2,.,TGCGCCAGCAACCAAAGAGGAGGGGGGCAGGATGGCTACACCTTC,CASNQRGGGQDGYTF
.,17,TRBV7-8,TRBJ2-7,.,TGTGCCAGCAGCACACCGCGGACAGCTGGCTCTTCCTACGAGCAGTACTTC,CASSTPRTAGSSYEQYF
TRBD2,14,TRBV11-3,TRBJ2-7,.,TGTGCCAGCAGCGGCGGGACTAGCGGATACGAGCAGTACTTC,CASSGGTSGYEQYF
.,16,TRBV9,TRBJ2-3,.,TGTGCCAGCAGCCCCGACGGGGCAGGGAATGGAGATACGCAGTATTTT,CASSPDGAGNGDTQYF
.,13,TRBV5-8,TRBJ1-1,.,TGTGCCAGCAGCTTGTCCTTGGGGAGTGAAGCTTTCTTT,CASSLSLGSEAFF
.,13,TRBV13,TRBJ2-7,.,TGTGCCAGCAGCTTGGGGGTAGGGGACGAGCAGTACTTC,CASSLGVGDEQYF
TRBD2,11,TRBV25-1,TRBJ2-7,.,TGTGCCAGCGGGACTAACTACGAGCAGTACTTC,CASGTNYEQYF
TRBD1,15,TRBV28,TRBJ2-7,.,TGTGCCAGCAGTTTAGCGACAGGGGCGACCTACGAGCAGTACTTC,CASSLATGATYEQYF
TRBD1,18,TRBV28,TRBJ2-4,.,TGTGCCAGCAGTTCCGGACAGGGAGTAGATTGGGCCAAAAACATTCAGTACTTC,CASSSGQGVDWAKNIQYF
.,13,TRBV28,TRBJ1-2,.,TGTGCCAGCAGTTTTAACAGGTTATATGGCTACACCTTC,CASSFNRLYGYTF
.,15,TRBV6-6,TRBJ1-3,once,TGTGCCAGCAGTCCTCTACAGGGCTCCGGAAACACCATATATTTT,CASSPLQGSGNTIYF
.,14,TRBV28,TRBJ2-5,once,TGTGCCAGCAGTTTAATGGTCAACCAAGAGACCCAGTACTTC,CASSLMVNQETQYF
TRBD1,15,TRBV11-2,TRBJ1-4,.,TGTGCCAGCAGCTCCCCGGGACAGACTAATGAAAAACTGTTTTTT,CASSSPGQTNEKLFF
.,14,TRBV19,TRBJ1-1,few,TGTGCCAGTATCGCCCGGGGGGGGCGACGTGAAGCTTTCTTT,CASIARGGRREAFF
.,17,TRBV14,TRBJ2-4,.,TGTGCCAGCAGCCAGGCAGATTTAGGACTCCTCAAAAACATTCAGTACTTC,CASSQADLGLLKNIQYF